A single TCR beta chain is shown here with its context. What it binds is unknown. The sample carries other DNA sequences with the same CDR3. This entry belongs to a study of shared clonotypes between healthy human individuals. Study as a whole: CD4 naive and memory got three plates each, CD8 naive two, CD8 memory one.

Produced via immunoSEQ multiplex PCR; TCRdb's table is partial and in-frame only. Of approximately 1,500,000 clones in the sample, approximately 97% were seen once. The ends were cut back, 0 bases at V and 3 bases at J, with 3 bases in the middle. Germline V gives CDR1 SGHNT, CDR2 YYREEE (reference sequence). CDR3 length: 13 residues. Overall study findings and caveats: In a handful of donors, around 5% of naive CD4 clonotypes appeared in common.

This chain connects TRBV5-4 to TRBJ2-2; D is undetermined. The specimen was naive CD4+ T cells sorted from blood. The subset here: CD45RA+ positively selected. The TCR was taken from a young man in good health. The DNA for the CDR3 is TGTGCCAGCAGCTTGGTGGACACCGGGGAGCTGTTTTTT. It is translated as CASSLVDTGELFF.